This T cell receptor beta chain came from a study of cytomegalovirus exposure and HLA in healthy donors. Study-wide results and limits: Later genetic work tied a missense DCLRE1C variant to beta-chain V and J trimming.

The CDR3 has 15 residues. The V and J ends lost 7 bases and 6 bases, in that order; junction bases with no gene match: 10. The germline gives CDR1 MNHEY, CDR2 SVGAGI. To note about this clone: As yet, its antigen is unknown.

The PCR had 60 Vbeta and 13 Jbeta primers. Profiling relied on immunoSEQ multiplex PCR, and the TCRdb table lists in-frame clones only, not all of them. The sample holds fewer than 150,000 clones. The sample consisted of PBMCs. The rearrangement uses TRBV6-5 and TRBJ2-1, with 9 bases matching TRBD1. The receptor was isolated from a man aged 35 to 55 in good health and CMV-seronegative. CDR3 in amino acids: CASTGGTGYSNEQFF. Here the CDR3 DNA reads TGTGCCAGCACCGGGGGGACAGGGTATAGCAATGAGCAGTTCTTC.